One T cell receptor beta chain is described in this entry. The record originates from a study of blood T cell repertoires in COVID-19. Study context: T cells, B-cell-depleted T cells, or PBMCs supplied cDNA or gDNA.

Repertoires were generated with immunoSEQ multiplex PCR, while TCRdb's copy carries only in-frame clones and drops some. The sample includes some 370,000 clones, over 75% seen only once; the top ten take more than 9%. Germline values: CDR1 LGHNA, CDR2 YSLEER. V was trimmed by 2 bases and J by 1 base, leaving 9 bases between them. CDR3 length: 14 amino acids. The sequenced material came from peripheral blood. V usage is TRBV4-3 and J usage is TRBJ2-7; TRBD2 might be the D (5 bases). This clonotype originated in a woman aged 25 to 39 with COVID-19, enrolled during active disease. Here the CDR3 DNA reads TGCGCCAGCAGCCAATATTCGGGGTCCTACGAGCAGTACTTC. Translated, it gives CASSQYSGSYEQYF.